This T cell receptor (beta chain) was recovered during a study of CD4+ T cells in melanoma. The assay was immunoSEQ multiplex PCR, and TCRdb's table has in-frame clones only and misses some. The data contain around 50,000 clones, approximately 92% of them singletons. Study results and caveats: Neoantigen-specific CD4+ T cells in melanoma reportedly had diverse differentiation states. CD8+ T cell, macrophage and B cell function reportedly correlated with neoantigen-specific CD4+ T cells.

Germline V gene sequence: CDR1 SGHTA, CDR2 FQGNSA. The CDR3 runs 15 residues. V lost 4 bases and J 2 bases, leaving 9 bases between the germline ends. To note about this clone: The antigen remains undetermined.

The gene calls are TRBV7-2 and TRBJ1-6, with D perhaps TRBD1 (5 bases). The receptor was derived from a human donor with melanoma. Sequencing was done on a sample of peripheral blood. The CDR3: CASSSPGPYNSPLHF. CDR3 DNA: TGTGCCAGCAGCTCCCCGGGACCCTATAATTCACCCCTCCACTTT.